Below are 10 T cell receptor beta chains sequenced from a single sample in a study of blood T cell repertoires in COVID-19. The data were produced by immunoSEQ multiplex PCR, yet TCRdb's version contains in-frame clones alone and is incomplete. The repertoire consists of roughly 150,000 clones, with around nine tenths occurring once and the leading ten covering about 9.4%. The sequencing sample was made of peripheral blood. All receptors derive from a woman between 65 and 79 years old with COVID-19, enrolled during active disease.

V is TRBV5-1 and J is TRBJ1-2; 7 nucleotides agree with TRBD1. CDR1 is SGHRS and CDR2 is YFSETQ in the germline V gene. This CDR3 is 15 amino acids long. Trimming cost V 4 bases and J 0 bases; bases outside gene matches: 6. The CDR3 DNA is TGCGCCAGCAGCCCAGGGACAGTCACTAACTATGGCTACACCTTC. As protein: CASSPGTVTNYGYTF.

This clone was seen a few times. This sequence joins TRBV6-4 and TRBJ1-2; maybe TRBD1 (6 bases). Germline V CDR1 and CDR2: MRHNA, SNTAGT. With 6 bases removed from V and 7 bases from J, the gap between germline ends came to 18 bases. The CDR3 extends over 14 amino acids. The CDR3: CASSPSGTNFGYTF. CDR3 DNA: TGTGCCAGCAGCCCTTCCGGGACAAATTTTGGCTACACCTTC.

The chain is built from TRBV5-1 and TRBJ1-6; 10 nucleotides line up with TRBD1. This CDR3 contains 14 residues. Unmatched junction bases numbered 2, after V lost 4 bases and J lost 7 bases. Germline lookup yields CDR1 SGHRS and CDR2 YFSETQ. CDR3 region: CASSEGQGNSPLHF. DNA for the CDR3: TGCGCCAGCAGCGAGGGACAGGGGAATTCACCCCTCCACTTT. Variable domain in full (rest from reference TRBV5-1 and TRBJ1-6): KAGVTQTPRYLIKTRGQQVTLSCSPISGHRSVSWYQQTPGQGLQFLFEYFSETQRNKGNFPGRFSGRQFSNSRSEMNVSTLELGDSALYLCASSEGQGNSPLHFGNGTRLTVT.

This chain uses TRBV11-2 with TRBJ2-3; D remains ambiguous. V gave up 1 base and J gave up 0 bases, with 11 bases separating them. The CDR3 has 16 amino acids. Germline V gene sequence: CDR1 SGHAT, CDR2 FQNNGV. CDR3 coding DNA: TGTGCCAGCAGCTTAGCTGCAGGTTCAAGCACAGATACGCAGTATTTT. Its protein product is CASSLAAGSSTDTQYF.

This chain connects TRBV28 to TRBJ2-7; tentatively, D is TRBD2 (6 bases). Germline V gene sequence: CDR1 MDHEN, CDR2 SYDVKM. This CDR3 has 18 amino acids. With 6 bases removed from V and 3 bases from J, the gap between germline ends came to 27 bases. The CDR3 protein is CASRPAWTGRKGSYEQYF. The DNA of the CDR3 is TGTGCCAGCAGACCCGCCTGGACTGGGAGGAAGGGGAGCTACGAGCAGTACTTC. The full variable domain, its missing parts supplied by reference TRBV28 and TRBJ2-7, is DVKVTQSSRYLVKRTGEKVFLECVQDMDHENMFWYRQDPGLGLRLIYFSYDVKMKEKGDIPEGYSVSREKKERFSLILESASTNQTSMYLCASRPAWTGRKGSYEQYFGPGTRLTVT.

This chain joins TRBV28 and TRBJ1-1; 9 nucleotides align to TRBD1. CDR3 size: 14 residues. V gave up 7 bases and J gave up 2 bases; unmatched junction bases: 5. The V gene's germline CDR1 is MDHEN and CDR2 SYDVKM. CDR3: CASNRQGGNTEAFF. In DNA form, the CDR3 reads TGTGCCAGCAACCGACAGGGGGGAAACACTGAAGCTTTCTTT. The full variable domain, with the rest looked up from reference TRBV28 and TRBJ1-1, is DVKVTQSSRYLVKRTGEKVFLECVQDMDHENMFWYRQDPGLGLRLIYFSYDVKMKEKGDIPEGYSVSREKKERFSLILESASTNQTSMYLCASNRQGGNTEAFFGQGTRLTVV.

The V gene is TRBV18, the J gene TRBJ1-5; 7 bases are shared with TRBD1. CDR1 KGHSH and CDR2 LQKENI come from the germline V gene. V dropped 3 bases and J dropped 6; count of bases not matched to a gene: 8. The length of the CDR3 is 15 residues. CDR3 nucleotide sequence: TGTGCCAGCTCACCCGAAACCAGGGGGAGTCAGCCCCAGCATTTT. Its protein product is CASSPETRGSQPQHF.

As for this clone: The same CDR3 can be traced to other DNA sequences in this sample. CDR3: CASSLQGGSNQPQHF. Written as DNA, the CDR3 is TGCGCCAGCAGCTTACAGGGGGGCAGCAATCAGCCCCAGCATTTT. The chain couples TRBV5-1 to TRBJ1-5; TRBD1 aligns across 8 bases. Germline V CDR1 and CDR2: SGHRS, YFSETQ. This CDR3 is built from 15 residues. V lost 2 bases, J lost 1 base, and 2 bases stayed unmatched.

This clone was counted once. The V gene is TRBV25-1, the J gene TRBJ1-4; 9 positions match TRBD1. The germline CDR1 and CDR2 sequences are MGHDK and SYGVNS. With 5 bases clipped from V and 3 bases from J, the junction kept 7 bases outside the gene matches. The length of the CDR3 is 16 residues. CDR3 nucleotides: TGTGCCAGCAGTACTTACAGGGGGCTCGCTAATGAAAAACTGTTTTTT. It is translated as CASSTYRGLANEKLFF. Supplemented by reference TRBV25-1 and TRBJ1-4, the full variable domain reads EADIYQTPRYLVIGTGKKITLECSQTMGHDKMYWYQQDPGMELHLIHYSYGVNSTEKGDLSSESTVSRIRTEHFPLTLESARPSHTSQYLCASSTYRGLANEKLFFGSGTQLSVL.

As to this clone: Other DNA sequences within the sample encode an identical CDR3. The CDR3 DNA is TGTGCCGGAGGGGGGGGAGCGGGGATTTACAATGAGCAGTTCTTC. Its translation: CAGGGGAGIYNEQFF. V and J are TRBV28 and TRBJ2-1, with a tentative D call TRBD2 (7 bases). This CDR3 region has 15 residues. From germline, CDR1 is MDHEN and CDR2 SYDVKM. V was clipped by 11 bases and J by 4 bases, with 21 bases between them.